These T cell receptor beta chains were read from a single sample in a study of cytomegalovirus exposure and HLA in healthy donors. TCRdb keeps only in-frame clones here, not all; method: immunoSEQ multiplex PCR. The sample has around 100,000 clones, under 80% seen once. The specimen was PBMCs. The receptor set was obtained from a woman aged 18-29 years in good health and CMV-seropositive. Both conserved end residues are part of each CDR3. Fields, in order: D gene, J gene, V gene, clone size, CDR3 protein, CDR3 DNA. D genes are given only for firm matches. Size tells how often a clone was seen (once, few, many) or the class of an expanded clone, and some rows leave it out.

D: .
J: TRBJ1-5
V: TRBV6-1
size: .
CDR3: CASTTRGIQPQHF
DNA: TGTGCCAGCACCACCCGGGGAATTCAGCCCCAGCATTTT

D: TRBD1
J: TRBJ2-2
V: TRBV5-1
size: .
CDR3: CASSLVGDRQNTGELFF
DNA: TGCGCCAGCAGCTTGGTGGGGGACAGACAGAACACCGGGGAGCTGTTTTTT

D: .
J: TRBJ2-1
V: TRBV15
size: few
CDR3: CATSSSSSSYNEQFF
DNA: TGTGCCACCAGCAGCTCCTCTAGCTCCTACAATGAGCAGTTCTTC

D: .
J: TRBJ2-7
V: TRBV7-2
size: .
CDR3: CASSSYRTDTEQYF
DNA: TGTGCCAGCAGCTCCTACCGGACAGACACCGAGCAGTACTTC

D: TRBD2
J: TRBJ2-1
V: TRBV6-5
size: .
CDR3: CASSYRTSRMYNEQFF
DNA: TGTGCCAGCAGTTATCGGACTAGCAGAATGTACAATGAGCAGTTCTTC

D: TRBD2
J: TRBJ2-3
V: TRBV29-1
size: once
CDR3: CSVDRGRGDTQYF
DNA: TGCAGCGTTGATCGGGGGAGGGGAGATACGCAGTATTTT

D: TRBD1
J: TRBJ1-2
V: TRBV27
size: .
CDR3: CASSLTTGARVYYGYTF
DNA: TGTGCCAGCAGTCTAACAACAGGGGCCAGGGTTTACTATGGCTACACCTTC

D: TRBD1
J: TRBJ2-7
V: TRBV27
size: once
CDR3: CASSLSGQEHYEQYF
DNA: TGTGCCAGCAGTTTATCGGGACAGGAACACTACGAGCAGTACTTC

D: TRBD1
J: TRBJ1-4
V: TRBV5-5
size: few
CDR3: CASSLGQGLEKLFF
DNA: TGTGCCAGCAGCTTGGGACAGGGTCTTGAAAAACTGTTTTTT

D: TRBD2
J: TRBJ2-7
V: TRBV5-4
size: .
CDR3: CASSFGLEASYEQYF
DNA: TGTGCCAGCAGCTTCGGACTAGAAGCGTCCTACGAGCAGTACTTC

D: .
J: TRBJ2-3
V: TRBV27
size: once
CDR3: CASSRGFADTQYF
DNA: TGTGCCAGCAGCAGGGGTTTCGCAGATACGCAGTATTTT

D: TRBD2
J: TRBJ2-1
V: TRBV29-1
size: .
CDR3: CSVLSLAGVDEQFF
DNA: TGCAGCGTTCTTAGTTTAGCGGGAGTCGATGAGCAGTTCTTC

D: TRBD1
J: TRBJ2-5
V: TRBV29-1
size: .
CDR3: CSYNRGETQYF
DNA: TGCAGTTATAACAGGGGGGAGACCCAGTACTTC

D: TRBD2
J: TRBJ2-2
V: TRBV2
size: .
CDR3: CASSEGWTSGRPGELFF
DNA: TGTGCCAGCAGTGAAGGGTGGACTAGCGGGAGGCCCGGGGAGCTGTTTTTT

D: TRBD2
J: TRBJ2-7
V: TRBV9
size: few
CDR3: CASSGPGLAGMQYF
DNA: TGTGCCAGCAGCGGGCCGGGCCTAGCGGGGATGCAGTACTTC

D: .
J: TRBJ2-6
V: TRBV19
size: .
CDR3: CASSITGGRGANVLTF
DNA: TGTGCCAGTAGTATAACAGGAGGGCGTGGGGCCAACGTCCTGACTTTC

D: .
J: TRBJ2-5
V: TRBV7-2
size: .
CDR3: CASSQQTGGETQYF
DNA: TGTGCCAGCAGCCAGCAGACAGGTGGGGAGACCCAGTACTTC

D: TRBD2
J: TRBJ2-1
V: TRBV7-3
size: .
CDR3: CASSLTGGSSYNEQFF
DNA: TGTGCCAGCAGCTTAACGGGGGGGAGCTCCTACAATGAGCAGTTCTTC

D: TRBD2
J: TRBJ2-4
V: TRBV6-5
size: .
CDR3: CASRTYSGRAIQYF
DNA: TGTGCCAGCAGAACATATAGCGGGAGGGCCATTCAGTACTTC

D: TRBD2
J: TRBJ2-7
V: TRBV6-5
size: once
CDR3: CASSYSILAGTYEQYF
DNA: TGTGCCAGCAGTTACTCGATACTAGCGGGCACCTACGAGCAGTACTTC

D: .
J: TRBJ2-7
V: TRBV2
size: .
CDR3: CASSEDSRTQYF
DNA: TGTGCCAGCAGTGAGGACAGCCGCACGCAGTACTTC

D: .
J: TRBJ2-7
V: TRBV21-1
size: .
CDR3: CASSQARGTGYYEQYF
DNA: TGTGCCAGCAGCCAGGCCCGGGGGACAGGGTACTACGAGCAGTACTTC

D: .
J: TRBJ1-2
V: TRBV27
size: once
CDR3: CASSLTRGNGYTF
DNA: TGTGCCAGCAGTTTAACGAGGGGGAATGGCTACACCTTC

D: TRBD2
J: TRBJ2-7
V: TRBV5-4
size: .
CDR3: CASSVTSGLYEQYF
DNA: TGTGCCAGCAGCGTGACTAGCGGGCTCTACGAGCAGTACTTC

D: .
J: TRBJ2-7
V: TRBV29-1
size: few
CDR3: CSGASRNDEQYF
DNA: TGCAGCGGTGCTTCGAGAAACGACGAGCAGTACTTC

D: .
J: TRBJ2-2
V: TRBV28
size: once
CDR3: CASSGQGSGTGELFF
DNA: TGTGCCAGCAGTGGGCAGGGGAGCGGCACCGGGGAGCTGTTTTTT

D: .
J: TRBJ1-2
V: TRBV19
size: .
CDR3: CASSIDRGRVPGYTF
DNA: TGTGCCAGTAGTATAGATCGAGGCAGGGTTCCTGGCTACACCTTC

D: .
J: TRBJ1-1
V: TRBV29-1
size: .
CDR3: CSVAGGNTEAFF
DNA: TGCAGCGTTGCCGGGGGGAACACTGAAGCTTTCTTT

D: TRBD2
J: TRBJ2-7
V: TRBV28
size: .
CDR3: CASSFSRTSGDYEQYF
DNA: TGTGCCAGCAGTTTCAGCCGGACTAGCGGGGACTACGAGCAGTACTTC

D: .
J: TRBJ2-1
V: TRBV19
size: .
CDR3: CASSIRDSFAYNEQFF
DNA: TGTGCCAGTAGTATTCGGGATTCTTTTGCCTACAATGAGCAGTTCTTC

D: .
J: TRBJ1-4
V: TRBV7-9
size: .
CDR3: CASSLREIRGLPTNEKLFF
DNA: TGTGCCAGCAGCTTAAGGGAAATAAGGGGTTTACCAACTAATGAAAAACTGTTTTTT

D: .
J: TRBJ2-2
V: TRBV6-4
size: .
CDR3: CASSGTPGTGELFF
DNA: TGTGCCAGCAGTGGGACACCGGGCACCGGGGAGCTGTTTTTT

D: TRBD2
J: TRBJ2-7
V: TRBV18
size: .
CDR3: CASSPLNSGRNYEQYF
DNA: TGTGCCAGCTCACCCCTGAATAGCGGGAGAAACTACGAGCAGTACTTC

D: .
J: TRBJ1-4
V: TRBV7-9
size: .
CDR3: CASSLGSGGAHEKLFF
DNA: TGTGCCAGCAGCTTAGGATCGGGGGGGGCGCATGAAAAACTGTTTTTT

D: .
J: TRBJ1-1
V: TRBV7-9
size: .
CDR3: CASPSAEAFF
DNA: TGTGCCAGCCCATCGGCTGAAGCTTTCTTT

D: .
J: TRBJ1-5
V: TRBV13
size: .
CDR3: CASSLAREGQPQHF
DNA: TGTGCCAGCAGCTTAGCCAGGGAAGGTCAGCCCCAGCATTTT

D: TRBD2
J: TRBJ2-1
V: TRBV4-3
size: .
CDR3: CASSQDSGSEQFF
DNA: TGCGCCAGCAGCCAAGATAGCGGGAGTGAGCAGTTCTTC

D: TRBD2
J: TRBJ2-5
V: TRBV28
size: .
CDR3: CASSLAPTSGRARETQYF
DNA: TGTGCCAGCAGTTTAGCCCCTACTAGCGGGAGGGCCAGAGAGACCCAGTACTTC

D: .
J: TRBJ2-7
V: TRBV7-8
size: .
CDR3: CASSFYRVSYEQYF
DNA: TGTGCCAGCAGCTTTTACAGGGTGTCCTACGAGCAGTACTTC

D: .
J: TRBJ1-2
V: TRBV6-1
size: once
CDR3: CASRQVLNYGYTF
DNA: TGTGCCAGTCGACAGGTTCTTAACTATGGCTACACCTTC

D: .
J: TRBJ2-5
V: TRBV29-1
size: few
CDR3: CSAGAGNQETQYF
DNA: TGCAGCGCCGGCGCGGGAAACCAAGAGACCCAGTACTTC

D: TRBD1
J: TRBJ2-7
V: TRBV5-4
size: .
CDR3: CASSLWTGSYEQYF
DNA: TGTGCCAGCAGTCTATGGACAGGGTCCTACGAGCAGTACTTC

D: TRBD2
J: TRBJ2-7
V: TRBV7-6
size: .
CDR3: CASSPFPSGSVHEQYF
DNA: TGTGCCAGCAGTCCGTTTCCTAGCGGGAGCGTCCACGAGCAGTACTTC

D: .
J: TRBJ1-2
V: TRBV21-1
size: .
CDR3: CASSKGNRNYGYTF
DNA: TGTGCCAGCAGCAAAGGCAACAGAAACTATGGCTACACCTTC

D: .
J: TRBJ1-1
V: TRBV19
size: .
CDR3: CASISEANTEAFF
DNA: TGTGCCAGTATCTCGGAGGCTAACACTGAAGCTTTCTTT

D: .
J: TRBJ2-3
V: TRBV29-1
size: .
CDR3: CSGGLSTDTQYF
DNA: TGCAGCGGGGGCCTGAGCACAGATACGCAGTATTTT

D: .
J: TRBJ2-7
V: TRBV9
size: .
CDR3: CASSPAGHRYEQYF
DNA: TGTGCCAGCAGCCCCGCCGGACACCGCTACGAGCAGTACTTC

D: TRBD2
J: TRBJ2-7
V: TRBV7-2
size: .
CDR3: CASSLLTSGNEQYF
DNA: TGTGCCAGCAGCTTATTAACTAGCGGGAACGAGCAGTACTTC

D: .
J: TRBJ2-1
V: TRBV27
size: .
CDR3: CASRVGSSYNEQFF
DNA: TGTGCCAGCAGGGTCGGGAGTTCCTACAATGAGCAGTTCTTC

D: TRBD2
J: TRBJ2-1
V: TRBV5-4
size: .
CDR3: CASSLLAGGPWEQFF
DNA: TGTGCCAGCAGCTTGTTAGCGGGAGGGCCTTGGGAGCAGTTCTTC

D: .
J: TRBJ2-1
V: TRBV29-1
size: once
CDR3: CSVGLPVLEDEQFF
DNA: TGCAGCGTGGGACTCCCCGTGCTTGAGGATGAGCAGTTCTTC